The 27 T cell receptor beta chains below come from one sample, sequenced in a study of cytomegalovirus exposure and HLA in healthy donors. With 60 Vbeta and 13 Jbeta primers, the PCR was carried out. Some clones are missing from TCRdb's copy, which holds only in-frame ones; the method was immunoSEQ multiplex PCR. This sample carries over 100,000 clones, with around 3.5% going to the ten biggest clones. Source material: PBMCs. These receptors were collected from a man between 25 and 39 years old in good health and CMV-seronegative.

This rearrangement joins TRBV19 to TRBJ1-6; D not resolved. Germline V CDR1 and CDR2: LNHDA, SQIVND (reference sequence). The CDR3 is 16 residues long. The ends were cut back, 3 bases at V and 0 bases at J, with 9 bases in the middle. The CDR3 DNA follows: TGTGCCAGTAGTATCAACGGGGACTCCTATAATTCACCCCTCCACTTT. Amino acid sequence: CASSINGDSYNSPLHF.

This chain's CDR3 is CASSLGTVNGYTF. CDR3 nucleotides: TGCGCCAGCAGCTTGGGGACAGTGAATGGCTACACCTTC. This rearrangement joins TRBV5-1 to TRBJ1-2, with D tentatively TRBD1 (6 bases). This CDR3 has 13 residues. Looked up from germline, CDR1 is SGHRS and CDR2 is YFSETQ. Trimming left V 0 bases short and J 6 bases short, with 9 bases between.

On this clone itself: This same CDR3 is encoded by further DNA sequences in the sample. The chain recombines TRBV7-6 with TRBJ2-7, with TRBD1 matching over 8 bases. Per germline, CDR1 SGHVS and CDR2 FNYEAQ. V was clipped by 5 bases and J by 7 bases; unmatched bases: 7. This CDR3 spans 13 amino acids. CDR3 DNA: TGTGCCAGCAGCACTGGGACAGGCCGGGAGCAGTACTTC. It translates to CASSTGTGREQYF. Supplemented by reference TRBV7-6 and TRBJ2-7, the full variable domain reads GAGVSQSPRYKVTKRGQDVALRCDPISGHVSLYWYRQALGQGPEFLTYFNYEAQQDKSGLPNDRFSAERPEGSISTLTIQRTEQRDSAMYRCASSTGTGREQYFGPGTRLTVT.

This chain uses TRBV5-4 with TRBJ2-1; TRBD2 agrees at 10 bases. The J segment lost 9 bases and the V segment lost 3 bases, leaving 9 bases of the junction unmatched. CDR1 is SGHNT, CDR2 YYREEE, per germline (reference sequence). There are 15 residues in the CDR3. The CDR3 protein is CASSSWPSGGFEQFF. The CDR3 coding sequence is TGTGCCAGCAGCTCTTGGCCTAGCGGGGGCTTTGAGCAGTTCTTC.

This chain links TRBV19 with TRBJ2-1; perhaps TRBD2 as D (5 bases). CDR3 length: 15 amino acids. Germline V CDR1 and CDR2: LNHDA, SQIVND (reference sequence). Between the trimmed V and J ends, which lost 7 bases and 0 bases, there was a span of 13 bases. CDR3 nucleotides: TGTGCCAGTAACCCTAGCTCCGCCTCCTACAATGAGCAGTTCTTC. Translating it yields CASNPSSASYNEQFF.

The chain combines TRBV11-3 with TRBJ2-4; 8 bases align to TRBD1. V shed 1 base, J shed 0 bases, and the junction held 5 bases outside the gene matches. This CDR3 spans 17 amino acids. Germline V lookup: CDR1 SGHNT, CDR2 YENEEA. CDR3 region: CASSLGDRFGAKNIQYF. CDR3 sequence (DNA): TGTGCCAGCAGCTTAGGGGACAGGTTTGGAGCCAAAAACATTCAGTACTTC.

The chain recombines TRBV7-6 with TRBJ2-7; TRBD1 matches 9 bases. Germline V CDR1 and CDR2: SGHVS, FNYEAQ. The CDR3 extends over 16 amino acids. With 0 bases clipped from V and 6 bases from J, the junction kept 9 bases outside the gene matches. For the CDR3, the DNA is TGTGCCAGCAGCTTAGCTCTGGGACAGGGAAACCCCGAGCAGTACTTC. This sequence encodes CASSLALGQGNPEQYF. The variable domain in full, completed from reference TRBV7-6 and TRBJ2-7, reads GAGVSQSPRYKVTKRGQDVALRCDPISGHVSLYWYRQALGQGPEFLTYFNYEAQQDKSGLPNDRFSAERPEGSISTLTIQRTEQRDSAMYRCASSLALGQGNPEQYFGPGTRLTVT.

This chain connects TRBV7-9 to TRBJ2-1; TRBD2 agrees at 8 bases. The germline V gene has CDR1 SEHNR and CDR2 FQNEAQ (reference sequence). The length of the CDR3 is 18 residues. Trimming at V came to 4 bases and at J to 5 bases, leaving 16 bases not matched to a gene. The CDR3 here is CASSSDGASGGLDNEQFF. The CDR3 nucleotides read TGTGCCAGCAGCTCCGACGGGGCGAGCGGGGGTCTCGACAATGAGCAGTTCTTC.

The V call is TRBV25-1, the J call TRBJ2-7, with TRBD1 identical over 8 bases. CDR3 size: 15 residues. Trimming removed 3 bases from V and 5 bases from J; junction bases left unmatched: 9. Germline V gene sequence: CDR1 MGHDK, CDR2 SYGVNS. In DNA, the CDR3 is TGTGCCAGCAGTGACCACCGACAGGGGCCCCACGAGCAGTACTTC. Amino acid sequence: CASSDHRQGPHEQYF.

The chain carries TRBV4-2 and TRBJ2-3; 10 nucleotides align to TRBD1. This CDR3 has 15 amino acids. Trimming cost V 5 bases and J 7 bases; bases outside gene matches: 9. CDR1 LGHNA and CDR2 YNFKEQ come from the germline V gene. The CDR3 DNA follows: TGTGCCAGCAGCGACCGGGACAGGGGCGCATATACGCAGTATTTT. Translation: CASSDRDRGAYTQYF.

The rearrangement uses TRBV6-1 and TRBJ2-5, with 13 bases identical to TRBD2. J was trimmed by 7 bases and V by 7 bases; bases with no gene match: 6. The CDR3 sequence is 14 residues long. Looked up from germline, CDR1 is MNHNS and CDR2 is SASEGT. CDR3 loop: CASTGLAGARTQYF. CDR3 coding DNA: TGTGCCAGCACCGGACTAGCGGGGGCCCGGACCCAGTACTTC.

This chain links TRBV7-8 with TRBJ2-5; 8 bases match TRBD2. This CDR3 is 14 amino acids long. Germline-derived CDR1 and CDR2 are SGHVS and FQNEAQ. V was pared by 11 bases and J by 0 bases, with 8 bases of the junction left unmatched. The CDR3 spells CASGGGTDQETQYF. The CDR3 nucleotides are TGTGCCTCCGGGGGGGGGACCGACCAAGAGACCCAGTACTTC.

The CDR3 reads CASSSDRGPSTEAFF. The CDR3 DNA follows: TGTGCCAGCAGCTCAGACAGGGGCCCGAGCACTGAAGCTTTCTTT. V gene TRBV11-2 combines with J gene TRBJ1-1; 8 bases fit TRBD1. The length of the CDR3 is 15 residues. J lost 4 bases, V lost 4 bases, and 8 bases had no gene match. Per the germline V gene, CDR1 is SGHAT and CDR2 is FQNNGV.

This chain links TRBV5-1 with TRBJ1-5; 9 bases are a match to TRBD1. The germline V gene has CDR1 SGHRS and CDR2 YFSETQ. CDR3 length: 14 residues. V trimming: 1 base; J trimming: 6 bases; junction bases outside the gene matches: 2. In DNA form, the CDR3 reads TGCGCCAGCAGCTTGACAGGGGGCGGTCAGCCCCAGCATTTT. Its protein product is CASSLTGGGQPQHF.

The V call is TRBV7-8, the J call TRBJ2-5; the match to TRBD2 covers 14 bases. The assigned J gene may be wrong: the sequence end matches TRBJ2-7 better. The germline gives CDR1 SGHVS, CDR2 FQNEAQ. The CDR3 runs 16 residues. The CDR3 DNA reads as TGTGCCAGCAGCTTATTGGGACTAGCGGGGGCCTACGAGCAGTACTTC. Translating gives CASSLLGLAGAYEQYF.

The rearrangement joins TRBV27 to TRBJ2-5, with TRBD2 matching over 11 bases. The CDR3 totals 15 residues. J gave up 4 bases and V 6 bases, and 7 bases lay outside the gene matches. Germline V CDR1 and CDR2: MNHEY, SMNVEV (reference sequence). The CDR3 loop is CASRVAGGRRETQYF. Written as DNA, the CDR3 is TGTGCCAGCAGAGTAGCGGGGGGGCGAAGAGAGACCCAGTACTTC.

The chain links TRBV5-6 to TRBJ1-5; D unresolved. This CDR3 has 13 amino acids. Between the trimmed V and J ends, which lost 0 bases and 4 bases, there was a span of 5 bases. The germline V gene has CDR1 SGHDT and CDR2 YYEEEE. DNA for the CDR3: TGTGCCAGCAGCTTGGCAGAAAATCAGCCCCAGCATTTT. As protein: CASSLAENQPQHF. Full variable domain (rest looked up from reference TRBV5-6 and TRBJ1-5): DAGVTQSPTHLIKTRGQQVTLRCSPKSGHDTVSWYQQALGQGPQFIFQYYEEEERQRGNFPDRFSGHQFPNYSSELNVNALLLGDSALYLCASSLAENQPQHFGDGTRLSIL.

The chain joins TRBV7-6 to TRBJ2-5, with TRBD2 matching 9 bases. This CDR3 is built from 15 residues. Germline-derived CDR1 and CDR2 are SGHVS and FNYEAQ. Trimming removed 5 bases from V and 3 bases from J; junction bases left unmatched: 7. This CDR3 is CASSPRLAVEETQYF. CDR3 sequence (DNA): TGTGCCAGCAGCCCCCGACTAGCGGTTGAAGAGACCCAGTACTTC.

This chain links TRBV25-1 with TRBJ2-3, with TRBD2 identical over 12 bases. The CDR3 is 17 residues long. Germline V lookup: CDR1 MGHDK, CDR2 SYGVNS. After removal of 2 bases from V and 0 bases from J, the junction contained 3 bases not matched to a gene. CDR3 residues: CASSETGLAGSTDTQYF. The CDR3, as DNA: TGTGCCAGCAGTGAAACGGGACTAGCGGGTAGCACAGATACGCAGTATTTT.

This rearrangement joins TRBV6-1 to TRBJ1-1; D might be TRBD1 (6 bases). This CDR3 comprises 13 residues. CDR1 and CDR2 (germline): MNHNS, SASEGT. Between the trimmed V and J ends, which lost 7 bases and 7 bases, there was a span of 16 bases. CDR3 bases: TGTGCCAGCACCCGGGAAGGGGGTAGTGAAGCTTTCTTT. This encodes CASTREGGSEAFF.

This chain links TRBV7-6 with TRBJ1-2; D is uncertain. Trimming removed 4 bases at V and 4 bases at J, with 13 bases between. CDR1 is SGHVS and CDR2 is FNYEAQ in the germline V gene. The CDR3 totals 14 residues. CDR3: CASSSEGTFYGYTF. The CDR3 bases are TGTGCCAGCAGCTCGGAGGGAACCTTCTATGGCTACACCTTC.

CDR3 sequence: CASSPVPGQGIGGYGYTF. CDR3 nucleotides: TGTGCCAGCTCACCCGTCCCGGGACAGGGAATCGGGGGCTATGGCTACACCTTC. The rearrangement joins TRBV18 to TRBJ1-2, with TRBD1 identical over 9 bases. V was clipped by 3 bases and J by 4 bases; unmatched bases: 15. The CDR3 has 18 amino acids. Germline V gene data show CDR1 as KGHSH and CDR2 as LQKENI.

The genes are TRBV19 and TRBJ1-2; 8 nucleotides agree with TRBD1. Unmatched junction bases numbered 10, after V lost 3 bases and J lost 7 bases. The CDR3 length is 15 residues. Germline lookup yields CDR1 LNHDA and CDR2 SQIVND (reference sequence). CDR3 nucleotide sequence: TGTGCCAGTAGTATGGTGCCGGGACAGGCTGGTGGCTACACCTTC. Its translation: CASSMVPGQAGGYTF.

The genes are TRBV5-3 and TRBJ2-7; D not certain. TRBV5-3 is an ORF; its function is uncertain. V dropped 1 base and J dropped 3 bases, with 5 bases sitting between them. CDR3 length: 12 amino acids. The DNA of the CDR3 is TGTGCCAGAAGCTTGCAGTTCTACGAGCAGTACTTC. The encoded protein is CARSLQFYEQYF.

The chain employs TRBV7-9 and TRBJ2-5; the match to TRBD2 covers 11 bases. CDR3 length equals 16 residues. V was pared by 8 bases and J by 4 bases, with 12 bases of the junction left unmatched. CDR1 and CDR2 (germline): SEHNR, FQNEAQ (reference sequence). The DNA of the CDR3 is TGTGCCAGCTCCCCCGGGACTAGCGGCCGAGGAGAGACCCAGTACTTC. It encodes CASSPGTSGRGETQYF.

This rearrangement joins TRBV5-6 to TRBJ2-5; the match to TRBD1 covers 11 bases. CDR1 is SGHDT and CDR2 is YYEEEE in the germline V gene. Trimming cost V 4 bases and J 5 bases; bases outside gene matches: 10. The CDR3 loop spans 16 amino acids. This CDR3 is CASSNTDRGPRETQYF. The CDR3 bases are TGTGCCAGCAGCAACACGGACAGGGGGCCTCGGGAGACCCAGTACTTC.

J is TRBJ2-7 and V is TRBV15, with 12 bases fitting TRBD1. Losses at the gene ends were 3 bases for V and 0 bases for J; bases not matched to a gene: 6. The CDR3 has 17 amino acids. Germline V gene data show CDR1 as LNHNV and CDR2 as YYDKDF (reference sequence). CDR3 sequence (DNA): TGTGCCACCAGCAGGGGGACAGGGGGCCAATCCTCCTACGAGCAGTACTTC. This gives the protein CATSRGTGGQSSYEQYF. The full variable domain, rest sourced from reference TRBV15 and TRBJ2-7, is DAMVIQNPRYQVTQFGKPVTLSCSQTLNHNVMYWYQQKSSQAPKLLFHYYDKDFNNEADTPDNFQSRRPNTSFCFLDIRSPGLGDTAMYLCATSRGTGGQSSYEQYFGPGTRLTVT.